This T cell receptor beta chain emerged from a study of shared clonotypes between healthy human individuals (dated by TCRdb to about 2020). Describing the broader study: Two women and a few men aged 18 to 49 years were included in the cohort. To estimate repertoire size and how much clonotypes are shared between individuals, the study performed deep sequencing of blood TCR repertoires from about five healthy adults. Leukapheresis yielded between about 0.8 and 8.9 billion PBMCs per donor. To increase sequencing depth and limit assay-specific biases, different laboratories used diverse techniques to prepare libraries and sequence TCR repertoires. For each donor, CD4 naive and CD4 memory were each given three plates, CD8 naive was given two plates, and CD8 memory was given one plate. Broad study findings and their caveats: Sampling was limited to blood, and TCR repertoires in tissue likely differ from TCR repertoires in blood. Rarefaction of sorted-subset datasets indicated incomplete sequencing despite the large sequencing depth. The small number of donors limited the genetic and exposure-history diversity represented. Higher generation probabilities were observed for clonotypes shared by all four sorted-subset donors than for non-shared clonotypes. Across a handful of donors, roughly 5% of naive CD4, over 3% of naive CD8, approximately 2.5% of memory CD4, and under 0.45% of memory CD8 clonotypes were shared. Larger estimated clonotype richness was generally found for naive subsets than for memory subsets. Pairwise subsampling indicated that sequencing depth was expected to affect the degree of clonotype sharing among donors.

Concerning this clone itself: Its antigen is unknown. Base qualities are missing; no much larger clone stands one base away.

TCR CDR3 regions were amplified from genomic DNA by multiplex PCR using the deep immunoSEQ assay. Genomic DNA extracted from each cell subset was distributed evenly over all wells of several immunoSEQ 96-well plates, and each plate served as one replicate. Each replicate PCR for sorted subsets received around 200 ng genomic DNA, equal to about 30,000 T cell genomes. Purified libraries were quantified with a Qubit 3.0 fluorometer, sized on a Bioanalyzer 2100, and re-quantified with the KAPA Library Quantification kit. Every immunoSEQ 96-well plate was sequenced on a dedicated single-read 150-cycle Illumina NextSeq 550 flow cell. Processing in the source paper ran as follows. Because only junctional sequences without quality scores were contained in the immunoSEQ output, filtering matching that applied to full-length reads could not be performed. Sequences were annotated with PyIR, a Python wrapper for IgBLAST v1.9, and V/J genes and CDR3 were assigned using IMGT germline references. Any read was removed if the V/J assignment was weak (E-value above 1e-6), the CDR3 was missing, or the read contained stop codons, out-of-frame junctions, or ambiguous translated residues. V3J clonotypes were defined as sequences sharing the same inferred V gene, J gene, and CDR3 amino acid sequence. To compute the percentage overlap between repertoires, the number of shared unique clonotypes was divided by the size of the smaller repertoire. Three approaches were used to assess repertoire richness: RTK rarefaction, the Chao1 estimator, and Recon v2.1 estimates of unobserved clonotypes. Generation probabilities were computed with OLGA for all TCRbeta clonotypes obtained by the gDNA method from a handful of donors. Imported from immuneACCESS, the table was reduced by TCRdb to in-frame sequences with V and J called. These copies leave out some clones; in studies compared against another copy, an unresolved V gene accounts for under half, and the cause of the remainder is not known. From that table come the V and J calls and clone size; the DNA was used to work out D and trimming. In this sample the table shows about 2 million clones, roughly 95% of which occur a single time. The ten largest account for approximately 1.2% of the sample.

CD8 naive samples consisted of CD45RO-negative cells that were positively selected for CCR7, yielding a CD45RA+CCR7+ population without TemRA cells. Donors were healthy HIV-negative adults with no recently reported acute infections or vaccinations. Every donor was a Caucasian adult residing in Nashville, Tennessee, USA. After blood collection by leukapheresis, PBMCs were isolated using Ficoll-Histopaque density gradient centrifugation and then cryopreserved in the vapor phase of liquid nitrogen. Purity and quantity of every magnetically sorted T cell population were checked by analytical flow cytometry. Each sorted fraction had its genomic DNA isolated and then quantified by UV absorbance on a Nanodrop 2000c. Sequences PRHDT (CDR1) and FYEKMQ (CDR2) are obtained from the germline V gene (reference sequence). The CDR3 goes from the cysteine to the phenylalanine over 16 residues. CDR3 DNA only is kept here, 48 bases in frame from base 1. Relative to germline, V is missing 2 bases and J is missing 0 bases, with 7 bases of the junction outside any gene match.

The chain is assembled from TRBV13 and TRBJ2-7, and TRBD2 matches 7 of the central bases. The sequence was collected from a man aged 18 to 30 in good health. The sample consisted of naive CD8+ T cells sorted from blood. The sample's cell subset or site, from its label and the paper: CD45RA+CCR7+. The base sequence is TGTGCCAGCAGCTTATTTTCGGGGGGAAGCTCCTACGAGCAGTACTTC. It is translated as CASSLFSGGSSYEQYF. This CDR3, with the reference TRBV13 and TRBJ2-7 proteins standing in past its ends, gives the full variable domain AAGVIQSPRHLIKEKRETATLKCYPIPRHDTVYWYQQGPGQDPQFLISFYEKMQSDKGSIPDRFSAQQFSDYHSELNMSSLELGDSALYFCASSLFSGGSSYEQYFGPGTRLTVT.